This T cell receptor (beta chain) is drawn from a study of T cell responses to AZD1222 COVID-19 vaccine (dated by TCRdb to the early 2020s). Regarding the study in general: A total of around 240 trial participants underwent TCR sequencing, of whom about 200 received two doses of AZD1222 and 26 received two doses of the MenACWY control vaccine. Trial participants were enrolled by age into 18-55, 56-69 and 70-plus year subgroups, with about 150, 28 and 57 TCR-sequenced participants respectively.

The CDR3 regions of human TCRbeta chains were subjected to immunosequencing. The original pipeline was this. Repertoire TCRs were checked for matches against a reference library of SARS-CoV-2-specific TCRs that had been generated using the MIRA antigen-specificity platform. Breadth meant the fraction of unique TCRs that were SARS-CoV-2-associated, whereas depth meant the fraction of total T cells that were SARS-CoV-2-associated. Each spike-specific TCR was assigned to its reactive spike region and to a CD4 or CD8 class using the MIRA data. Log10-transformed breadth and depth values were compared by one-way ANOVA with Sidak's multiple comparisons tests. TCRdb's version of the immuneACCESS table is confined to in-frame rearrangements and falls short of the full clone set. An unresolved V gene accounts for under half of the shortfall where checked; the remainder is of unknown origin. From that table come the V and J calls and clone size; the DNA was used to work out D and trimming. The sample table shows some 80,000 clones, and 70% to 80% are seen once. 25% to 30% of the sample is held by the ten biggest clonotypes.

Note on this clone: The antigen it recognizes is unknown. No base-level quality is on record; no much larger clone is a single base apart.

The CDR3 goes from the cysteine to the phenylalanine over 12 residues. Only CDR3 DNA remains: 36 bases, in frame from the first base. In the germline V gene, CDR1 corresponds to MNHEY and CDR2 to SVGEGT. V is reduced by 4 bases and J by 6 bases, leaving a spacing of 10 bases between them. Taken with the paper, the label for time point translates to: about 28 days (+/-7) after the second vaccine dose. Sample treatment or condition, as interpreted from the label and publication: meningococcal conjugate vaccine given as trial control. The vaccinee samples were drawn from two UK trials, COV001 and COV002, one of which was a single-blind randomized controlled phase 2/3 trial testing AZD1222 (ChAdOx1 nCoV-19) in healthy adults. Trial participant PBMC samples were collected at day 0 and day 28 after the second dose for TCRbeta chain sequencing. Broader findings and caveats from the paper: After two AZD1222 doses, both the breadth and the depth of spike-specific TCRs were significantly higher than at day 0 and than in MenACWY recipients. Participants were mostly white British and included more females than males, and it was suggested by the authors that clonal diversity may have been underestimated. Epitopes outside the regions mutated in the B.1.351 and B.1.1.7 variants were reportedly recognized by nearly half of the unique spike-specific TCRs. The whole spike protein was spanned by vaccine-associated CD4 TCRs, and dominant responses were seen in regions 160-218 and 743-854. Only five or six AZD1222 recipients were SARS-CoV-2 seropositive at baseline, limiting conclusions about previously exposed vaccinees. Because no samples from the day 14 peak response were available, repertoires could be characterized only after the peak T cell response. In the small 56-69-year group, the increase in depth fell short of significance, most likely because of low power.

This TCR was recovered from an adult who received the MenACWY meningococcal vaccine as a control. The chain employs TRBV6-2 or TRBV6-3 and TRBJ2-7, with a tentative D gene TRBD1 over 6 matching bases. The sample was peripheral blood, taken 28 days after the second dose of the MenACWY control vaccine. The CDR3 sequence is CASSWGLTEQYF. The nucleotide sequence is given as TGTGCCAGCAGTTGGGGGCTGACCGAGCAGTACTTC.